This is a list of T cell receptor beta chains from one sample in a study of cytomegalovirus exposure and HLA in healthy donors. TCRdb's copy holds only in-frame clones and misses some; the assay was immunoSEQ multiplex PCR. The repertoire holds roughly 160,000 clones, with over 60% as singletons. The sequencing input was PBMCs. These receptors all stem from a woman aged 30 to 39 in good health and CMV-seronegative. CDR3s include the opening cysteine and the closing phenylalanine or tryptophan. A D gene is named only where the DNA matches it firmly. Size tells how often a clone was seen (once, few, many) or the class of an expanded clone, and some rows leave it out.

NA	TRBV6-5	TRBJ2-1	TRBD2	TGTGCCAGCAGTTCGGGACTAGCGGGCCTATACAATGAGCAGTTCTTC	CASSSGLAGLYNEQFF
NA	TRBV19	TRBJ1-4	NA	TGTGCCAGTAGTTCCCGGGAGCCAGCTAATGAAAAACTGTTTTTT	CASSSREPANEKLFF
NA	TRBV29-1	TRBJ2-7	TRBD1	TGCAGCGTTGAGGGGCAGGGGGCCTACGAGCAGTACTTC	CSVEGQGAYEQYF
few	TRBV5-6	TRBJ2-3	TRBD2	TGTGCCAGCAGCACCTCTAGCGGGGGGGCTACCGATACGCAGTATTTT	CASSTSSGGATDTQYF
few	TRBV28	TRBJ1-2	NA	TGTGCCAGCAGTTCGGCCGGGGGTTATGGCTACACCTTC	CASSSAGGYGYTF
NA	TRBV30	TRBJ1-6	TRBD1	TGTGCCTGCGGGACAGTTTATAATTCACCCCTCCACTTT	CACGTVYNSPLHF
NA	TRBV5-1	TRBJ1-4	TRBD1	TGCGCCAGCAGCCACGACAGGGGGCTAGATGAAAAACTGTTTTTT	CASSHDRGLDEKLFF
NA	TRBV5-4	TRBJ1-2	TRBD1	TGTGCCAGCGCGACAGGGCTAGGCGGCTACCCCTTC	CASATGLGGYPF
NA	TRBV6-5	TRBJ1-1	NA	TGTGCCAGCAGCAACAACCGACAGAGCACTGAAGCTTTCTTT	CASSNNRQSTEAFF
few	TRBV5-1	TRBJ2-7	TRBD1	TGCGCCTCCCGAGGGGGGACAGGGATCTACGAGCAGTACTTC	CASRGGTGIYEQYF
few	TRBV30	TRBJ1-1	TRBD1	TGTGCCTGTGACAGGGGGCTTTCACTAGAAGCTTTCTTT	CACDRGLSLEAFF
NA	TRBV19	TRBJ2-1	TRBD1	TGTGCCAGTAGTATAAGGGACAGGGGATCCAATGAGCAGTTCTTC	CASSIRDRGSNEQFF
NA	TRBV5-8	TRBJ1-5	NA	TGTGCCAGCAGCGATCGAGCCTTTAATCAGCCCCAGCATTTT	CASSDRAFNQPQHF
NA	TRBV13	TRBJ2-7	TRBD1	TGTGCCAGCAGCCCTCGGGACAGGAACTACGGGCAGTACTTC	CASSPRDRNYGQYF
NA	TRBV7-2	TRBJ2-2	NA	TGTGCCAGCAGCTTGACTGCGGAGGTAACCGGGGAGCTGTTTTTT	CASSLTAEVTGELFF
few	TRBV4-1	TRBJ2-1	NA	TGCGCCAGCAGCCAAGAAGTTCGGTACGACAATGAGCAGTTCTTC	CASSQEVRYDNEQFF
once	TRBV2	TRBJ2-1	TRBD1	TGTGCAATCAATACCGGGGACAGAAGGTACAATGAGCAGTTCTTC	CAINTGDRRYNEQFF
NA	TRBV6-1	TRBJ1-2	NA	TGTGCCAGCAGTGAAGGACCGTCGACAGCCGGCTACACCTTC	CASSEGPSTAGYTF
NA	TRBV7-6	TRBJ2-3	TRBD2	TGTGCCAGCAGCCCAAGGACTAGCGGCGTCTCAGATACGCAGTATTTT	CASSPRTSGVSDTQYF
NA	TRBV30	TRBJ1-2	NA	TGTGCCTGGAGTAGGGGAAGGCAGACTAACTATGGCTACACCTTC	CAWSRGRQTNYGYTF
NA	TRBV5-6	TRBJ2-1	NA	TGTGCCAGCAGCTCGTACAATGAGCAGTTCTTC	CASSSYNEQFF
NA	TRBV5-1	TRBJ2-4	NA	TGCGCCAGCAGCTTTGACAGGGTCGGAGGGGTGGGCATTCAGTACTTC	CASSFDRVGGVGIQYF
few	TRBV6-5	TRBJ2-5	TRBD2	TGTGCCAGCAGACTAGCGAGGGGAGAGACCCAGTACTTC	CASRLARGETQYF